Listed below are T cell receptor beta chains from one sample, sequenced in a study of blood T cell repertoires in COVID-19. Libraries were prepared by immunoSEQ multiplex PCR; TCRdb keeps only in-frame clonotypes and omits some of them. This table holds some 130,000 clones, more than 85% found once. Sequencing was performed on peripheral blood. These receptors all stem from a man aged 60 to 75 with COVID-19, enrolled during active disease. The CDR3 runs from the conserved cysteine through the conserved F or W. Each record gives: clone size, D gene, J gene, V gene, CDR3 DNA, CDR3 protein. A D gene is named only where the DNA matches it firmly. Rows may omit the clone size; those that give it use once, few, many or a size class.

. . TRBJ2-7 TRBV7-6 TGTGCCAGCAGCTTAGGGCAGGGCGACTTCTCCTACGAGCAGTACTTC CASSLGQGDFSYEQYF
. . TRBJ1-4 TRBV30 TGTGCCTGGAGTGCAACGATCCGGGGACACCTTACTTTT CAWSATIRGHLTF
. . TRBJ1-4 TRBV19 TGTGCCAGTAGTATCACCTCTACGCCAGGGGAAAAACTGTTTTTT CASSITSTPGEKLFF
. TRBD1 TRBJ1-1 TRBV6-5 TGTGCCAGCAGTTATAGTGGGACAGGGAACACTGAAGCTTTCTTT CASSYSGTGNTEAFF
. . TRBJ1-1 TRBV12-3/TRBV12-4 TGTGCCAGCAGTCCCCCCCGAGATTCTGAAGCTTTCTTT CASSPPRDSEAFF
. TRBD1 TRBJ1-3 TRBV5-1 TGCGCCAGCAGCTCAACGACAGGGGGAGATTCTGGAAACACCATATATTTT CASSSTTGGDSGNTIYF
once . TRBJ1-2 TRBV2 TGTGCCAGCAGTGAGGGCAGCTCAAGGGGCTACACCTTC CASSEGSSRGYTF
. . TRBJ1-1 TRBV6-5 TGTGCCAGCAGCCAGGGGAGATTCACTGAAGCTTTCTTT CASSQGRFTEAFF
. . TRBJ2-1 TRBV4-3 TGCGCCAGCAGCCAAGACTTGAACAGGGTCATCGCCAATGAGCAGTTCTTC CASSQDLNRVIANEQFF
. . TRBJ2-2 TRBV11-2 TGTGCCAGCAGCTTAGATTTCGGACACAACACCGGGGAGCTGTTTTTT CASSLDFGHNTGELFF
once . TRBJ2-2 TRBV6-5 TGTGCCAGCACCGAAGGGGGGGCCCACACCGGGGAGCTGTTTTTT CASTEGGAHTGELFF
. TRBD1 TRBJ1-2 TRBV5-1 TGCGCCAGCAGCTCCCTGCGGACAGGGGAAAGAGGCTATGGCTACACCTTC CASSSLRTGERGYGYTF
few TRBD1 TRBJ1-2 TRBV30 TGTGCCAGTATTGACAGGGGAGACTATGGCTACACCTTC CASIDRGDYGYTF
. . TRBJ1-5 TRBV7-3 TGTGCCAGCAGCTCAGGGGCGAATCAGCCCCAGCATTTT CASSSGANQPQHF
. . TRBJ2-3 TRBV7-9 TGTGCCAGCAGCTTAGATATTAGGAGGAGTCGTACAGATACGCAGTATTTT CASSLDIRRSRTDTQYF
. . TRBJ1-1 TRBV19 TGTGCCAGTAGTATCGGGAAACCCAACACTGAAGCTTTCTTT CASSIGKPNTEAFF
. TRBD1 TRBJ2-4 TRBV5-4 TGTGCCAGCAGCTCCGGACAGGATGACATTCAGTACTTC CASSSGQDDIQYF
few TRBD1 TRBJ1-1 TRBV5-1 TGCGCCAGCAGCTTAAGACAGGGCATGAACACTGAAGCTTTCTTT CASSLRQGMNTEAFF
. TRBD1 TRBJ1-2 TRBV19 TGTGCCAGTAGGATTACCGGGACAGGGGGCGCGGACTATGGCTACACCTTC CASRITGTGGADYGYTF
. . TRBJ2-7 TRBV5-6 TGTGCCAGCAGCTTGCAGGGTTCTTTATCCTACGAGCAGTACTTC CASSLQGSLSYEQYF
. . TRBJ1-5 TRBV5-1 TGCGCCAGCAGCTTGGGAAGGGGTGATTATAGCAATCAGCCCCAGCATTTT CASSLGRGDYSNQPQHF
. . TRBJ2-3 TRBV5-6 TGTGCCAGCAGCCCCGGAGGAACAGATACGCAGTATTTT CASSPGGTDTQYF
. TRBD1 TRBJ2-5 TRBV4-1 TGCGCCAGCAGCGAGGGACAGGGTATCCCCCAAGAGACCCAGTACTTC CASSEGQGIPQETQYF
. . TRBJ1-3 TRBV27 TGTGCCAGCAGTTCCAACTCTGGAAACACCATATATTTT CASSSNSGNTIYF
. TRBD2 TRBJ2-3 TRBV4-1 TGCGCCAGCAGCCGGGGACTAGCTCATTCCACAGATACGCAGTATTTT CASSRGLAHSTDTQYF
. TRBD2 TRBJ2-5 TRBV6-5 TGTGCCAGCAGTCACCGCGGGGGGGTACGAGAGACCCAGTACTTC CASSHRGGVRETQYF
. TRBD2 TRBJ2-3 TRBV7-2 TGTGCCAGCAGCTTAGTTTTCGGGGGGGGCCAGGGCACAGATACGCAGTATTTT CASSLVFGGGQGTDTQYF
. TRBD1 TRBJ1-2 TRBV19 TGTGCCAGTAGTATTTCGCCGACAGGGCCCTATGGCTACACCTTC CASSISPTGPYGYTF
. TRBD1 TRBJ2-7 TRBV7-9 TGTGCCATAGATTCGACAGGGGGACAACTTCGGGACGAGCAGTACTTC CAIDSTGGQLRDEQYF
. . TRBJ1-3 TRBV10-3 TGTGCCATCAGTGCCGAGATTGGAAACACCATATATTTT CAISAEIGNTIYF
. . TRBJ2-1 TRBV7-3 TGTGCCAGCAGCTTAAACCTGCAGGGTGGGGGGAATGAGCAGTTCTTC CASSLNLQGGGNEQFF
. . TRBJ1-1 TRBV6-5 TGTGCCAGCAGTTCACAGGTTGGCACTGAAGCTTTCTTT CASSSQVGTEAFF
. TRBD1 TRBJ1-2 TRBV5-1 TGCGCCAGCAGCTTGGCCAGACAGGGGGATGGCTACACCTTC CASSLARQGDGYTF
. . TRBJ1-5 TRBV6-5 TGTGCCACAAGACCGACATACAATAGCAATCAGCCCCAGCATTTT CATRPTYNSNQPQHF
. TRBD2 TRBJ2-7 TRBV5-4 TGTGCCAGCAGCCCTTCGCGGACTAGCGGGGGGCCGGGGGAGCAGTACTTC CASSPSRTSGGPGEQYF
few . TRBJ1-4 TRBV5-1 TGCGCCAGCAGCTGGACATCCGATTATGAAAAACTGTTTTTT CASSWTSDYEKLFF
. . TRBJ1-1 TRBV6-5 TGTGCCAGCAGACCGGGGAACACTGAAGCTTTCTTT CASRPGNTEAFF
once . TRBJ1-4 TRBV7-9 TGTGCCAGCAGCCCCCAATATGAAAAACTGTTTTTT CASSPQYEKLFF
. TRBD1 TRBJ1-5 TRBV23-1 TGCGCCAGCAGTCTTTTGGGTCATCGGGACAGGGGATGTAGCAATCAGCCCCAGCATTTT CASSLLGHRDRGCSNQPQHF
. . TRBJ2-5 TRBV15 TGTGCCACCAGCGGGGGCTTCGGTGAGACCCAGTACTTC CATSGGFGETQYF
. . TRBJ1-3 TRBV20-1 TGCAGTGTGGTCGGTGGAAACACCATATATTTT CSVVGGNTIYF
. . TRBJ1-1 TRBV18 TGTGCCAGCTCACCACCTGACGACAGCACTGAAGCTTTCTTT CASSPPDDSTEAFF
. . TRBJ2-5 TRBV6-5 TGTGCCAGCAGGACAGGTAGAGAGACCCAGTACTTC CASRTGRETQYF
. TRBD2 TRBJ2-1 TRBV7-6 TGTGCCAGCAGCTTCATGGTCCAGCGGGGGGGCCGATCCTACAATGAGCAGTTCTTC CASSFMVQRGGRSYNEQFF
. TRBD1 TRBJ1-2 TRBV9 TGTGCCAGCAGCGTAGAGGACAGGGGCCGCCTCAACTATGGCTACACCTTC CASSVEDRGRLNYGYTF
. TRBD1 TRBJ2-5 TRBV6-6 TGTGCCAGCAGTCCGAACTCGGGACAGGGGATGCAAGAGACCCAGTACTTC CASSPNSGQGMQETQYF
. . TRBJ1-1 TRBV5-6 TGTGCCAGCAGCCCTACAGGTCCCGGGACATTGAACACTGAAGCTTTCTTT CASSPTGPGTLNTEAFF
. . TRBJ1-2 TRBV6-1 TGTGCCAGCAGTGAGGGGGGACTCGGCTACACCTTC CASSEGGLGYTF
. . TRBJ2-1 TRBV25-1 TGTGCCAGCAGTGAATTGGAGGGGAGGGGGTCCTACAATGAGCAGTTCTTC CASSELEGRGSYNEQFF
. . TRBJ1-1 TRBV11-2 TGTGCCAGCAGCGCTCGAGGGGGGAACACTGAAGCTTTCTTT CASSARGGNTEAFF
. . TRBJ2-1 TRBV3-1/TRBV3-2 TGTGCCAGCAGCCCCCCGGGGAACGTAGAGCAGTTCTTC CASSPPGNVEQFF
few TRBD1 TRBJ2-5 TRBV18 TGTGCCAGCTCCCCCGGACAGGGGGAGACCCAGTACTTC CASSPGQGETQYF
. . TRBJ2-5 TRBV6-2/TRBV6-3 TGTGCCAGCAGTTACCTAACAGGGGAGACCCAGTACTTC CASSYLTGETQYF
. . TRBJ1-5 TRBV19 TGTGCCAGCCCCGAACCGGGAAGACGGCTGCCTCAGCCCCAGCATTTT CASPEPGRRLPQPQHF
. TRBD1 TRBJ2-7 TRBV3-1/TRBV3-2 TGTGCCAGCAGCCTCTCCCGAGACAGGGGGCAAAGGAGCTCCTACGAGCAGTACTTC CASSLSRDRGQRSSYEQYF
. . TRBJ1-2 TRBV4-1 TGCGCCAGCAGCCAAGAGGGGCAGATTTATGGCTACACCTTC CASSQEGQIYGYTF
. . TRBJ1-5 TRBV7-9 TGTGCCAGCAGCTTAGTGGGGCAGGGCTCACAGCCCCAGCATTTT CASSLVGQGSQPQHF